Below are 4 T cell receptor beta chains sequenced from a single sample in a study of blood T cell repertoires in COVID-19 (dated by TCRdb to the early 2020s). Library generation was performed with the immunoSEQ multiplex PCR assay. Drawn from immuneACCESS, this table holds only the in-frame rearrangements with V and J called that TCRdb kept. Clones are partly lost; checked studies trace under half to an unresolved V gene and leave the rest unexplained. The sample profile shows roughly 70,000 clones; approximately 81% of them were found once. The ten most abundant clones make up approximately 5% of the sample. Sequences were obtained from peripheral blood. These TCRs come from a woman of 80 years or more with active or convalescent COVID-19.

This rearrangement joins TRBV15 to TRBJ1-1, with D unresolved. CDR1 is LNHNV, CDR2 YYDKDF, per germline (reference sequence). This CDR3 comprises 16 residues. The germline V and J ends were trimmed by 0 bases and 2 bases, with 13 bases remaining between them. The chain's CDR3 is CATSRDWSGLNTEAFF. The CDR3 nucleotides are TGTGCCACCAGCAGAGATTGGTCAGGCCTAAACACTGAAGCTTTCTTT.

J is TRBJ1-1 and V is TRBV18, with D possibly TRBD1 on 6 matching bases. Germline CDR1 is KGHSH and CDR2 is LQKENI. This CDR3 contains 15 residues. The germline V and J ends were trimmed by 5 bases and 2 bases, with 15 bases remaining between them. The CDR3 DNA is TGTGCCAGCTCAAGGGGACAAATGTCTAACACTGAAGCTTTCTTT. This sequence encodes CASSRGQMSNTEAFF.

This sequence joins TRBV6-6 and TRBJ1-5; tentative D call: TRBD1 (5 bases). This CDR3 spans 12 amino acids. CDR1 is MNHNY and CDR2 is SVGAGI in the germline V gene (reference sequence). Trimming pared 7 bases from V and 7 bases from J, leaving 11 bases between. CDR3 bases: TGTGCCAGCACGCAGGGAGGGCAGCCCCAGCATTTT. This translates into CASTQGGQPQHF.

This clone was seen only a few times. This sequence joins TRBV4-2 and TRBJ2-7, with D possibly matching TRBD2 (5 bases). CDR1 and CDR2 from the germline V gene are LGHNA and YNFKEQ. The CDR3 runs to 12 residues. V was clipped by 10 bases and J by 6 bases, with 16 bases between them. The DNA for the CDR3 is TGTGCCACCACCGGGCTAGCCCTCGAGCAGTACTTC. Translation gives CATTGLALEQYF.